This is a list of T cell receptor beta chains from one sample in a study of blood T cell repertoires in COVID-19. TCRdb keeps only in-frame clones here, not all; method: immunoSEQ multiplex PCR. The sample lists approximately 190,000 clones, roughly four fifths occurring once. Sequencing input: PBMCs or T cells enriched from blood (not recorded which). The receptors stem from a middle-aged man who had recovered from COVID-19. Each CDR3 is given with its conserved first and last residue. D genes are given only for firm matches. Size tells how often a clone was seen (once, few, many) or the class of an expanded clone, and some rows leave it out.

j_call	d_call	clone_size	v_call	cdr3_nt	cdr3_aa
TRBJ1-1	NA	NA	TRBV6-5	TGTGCCAGCACTTACGGGACACCGAACACTGAAGCTTTCTTT	CASTYGTPNTEAFF
TRBJ1-5	NA	NA	TRBV20-1	TGCAGTGCTAGTGTGGGGGGGGCTTATAGCAATCAGCCCCAGCATTTT	CSASVGGAYSNQPQHF
TRBJ1-1	NA	NA	TRBV7-2	TGTGCCAGCAGCTTAGAGGGCGGGGGAAACACTGAAGCTTTCTTT	CASSLEGGGNTEAFF
TRBJ2-7	TRBD1	NA	TRBV30	TGTGCCTCCCCCATTAGATTGACAGGGTGGGCGCAGTACTTC	CASPIRLTGWAQYF
TRBJ1-2	TRBD1	NA	TRBV7-9	TGTGCCAGCAGCTTTGGGACAGAGAACTATGGCTACACCTTC	CASSFGTENYGYTF
TRBJ1-5	TRBD1	NA	TRBV28	TGTGCCAGCAGCGCCCTTGCCGGGACAGTAAATCAGCCCCAGCATTTT	CASSALAGTVNQPQHF
TRBJ1-2	NA	NA	TRBV5-6	TGTGCCAGCAGCTTGAGGAGAGCCCATGGCTACACCTTC	CASSLRRAHGYTF
TRBJ1-6	NA	NA	TRBV27	TGTGCCAGCAGACCGGGAGCGGGGAGTTCACCCCTCCACTTT	CASRPGAGSSPLHF
TRBJ1-2	NA	NA	TRBV18	TGTGCCAGCACCCCGGACGGGGATGGCTACACCTTC	CASTPDGDGYTF
TRBJ1-4	TRBD1	NA	TRBV5-5	TGTGCCAGCAGCACACAGGGGGCTAAGGATGAAAAACTGTTTTTT	CASSTQGAKDEKLFF
TRBJ1-2	TRBD1	NA	TRBV7-8	TGTGCCAGCAGCCCCTATAGGGGGCCCGTTAGGGACTATGGCTACACCTTC	CASSPYRGPVRDYGYTF
TRBJ1-2	TRBD1	once	TRBV19	TGTGCCAGTTTAAGCCGAGGGACAGAAGACAAAGCTAACTATGGCTACACCTTC	CASLSRGTEDKANYGYTF
TRBJ2-1	TRBD2	once	TRBV5-1	TGCGCCAGCAGGTCCCCTAGCGGGGGGAGCAATGAGCAGTTCTTC	CASRSPSGGSNEQFF
TRBJ1-6	TRBD1	NA	TRBV5-8	TGTGCCAGCAGCCGGACGCCGGGACAGGGCCCTACCTATAATTCACCCCTCCACTTT	CASSRTPGQGPTYNSPLHF
TRBJ1-2	NA	few	TRBV29-1	TGCAGCGCGCACAGGGTAGGAGAGATATATGGCTACACCTTC	CSAHRVGEIYGYTF
TRBJ1-3	NA	NA	TRBV28	TGTGCCAGCAGTTTGAGCGGCGCAGGAAGGGGAAACACCATATATTTT	CASSLSGAGRGNTIYF
TRBJ1-2	NA	NA	TRBV19	TGTGCCAGTAGTATCGCGGGGTTGAACTATGGCTACACCTTC	CASSIAGLNYGYTF
TRBJ2-5	NA	NA	TRBV9	TGTGCCAGCGCCCGATATGGGGGGTACCAAGAGACCCAGTACTTC	CASARYGGYQETQYF
TRBJ1-1	TRBD1	NA	TRBV6-5	TGTGCCAGCAGCCCGACAGGGAGTAGAGCTGAAGCTTTCTTT	CASSPTGSRAEAFF
TRBJ1-6	TRBD1	NA	TRBV5-1	TGCGCCAGCAGCCGAACCGGACAGGGGGCGAATTCACCCCTCCACTTT	CASSRTGQGANSPLHF
TRBJ2-1	TRBD1	NA	TRBV27	TGTGCCAGCAGTCTCACCACAGGGGTCCCGCTCTCCTACAATGAGCAGTTCTTC	CASSLTTGVPLSYNEQFF
TRBJ2-1	TRBD2	NA	TRBV14	TGTGCCAGCAGCCAAGATGTAGGGACTAGCGGTAAGCAGTTCTTC	CASSQDVGTSGKQFF
TRBJ1-1	NA	NA	TRBV19	TGTGCCAGTAGTCCTCAGGTGTTCTTTGAAGCTTTCTTT	CASSPQVFFEAFF
TRBJ1-2	TRBD1	NA	TRBV7-6	TGTGCCAGCAGCTCGTCACAGGGGGCCGAAGGCTACACCTTC	CASSSSQGAEGYTF
TRBJ2-1	TRBD1	NA	TRBV24-1	TGTGCCACCCGGGACAGGGGTAGGAGTGAGCAGTTCTTC	CATRDRGRSEQFF
TRBJ1-1	NA	NA	TRBV5-1	TGCGCCAGCAGCTACAGGATGGACACTGAAGCTTTCTTT	CASSYRMDTEAFF
TRBJ1-4	NA	few	TRBV4-2	TGTGCCAGCAGCCAAGATTTCGGGTTTGCTAATGAAAAACTGTTTTTT	CASSQDFGFANEKLFF
TRBJ1-1	NA	once	TRBV13	TGTGCCAGCAGCCAAATAGCTGGTTGGGTAACAGGCACTGAAGCTTTCTTT	CASSQIAGWVTGTEAFF
TRBJ2-3	NA	NA	TRBV7-2	TGTGCCAGCAGCCCAGATGAAGGCACAGATACGCAGTATTTT	CASSPDEGTDTQYF
TRBJ1-6	NA	few	TRBV30	TGTGCCTGGAGTACTTTGCAGGGATTGGATTCACCCCTCCACTTT	CAWSTLQGLDSPLHF
TRBJ1-3	TRBD1	NA	TRBV5-6	TGTGCCAGCAGCCTGACCGGGACAGGGGGCTTAATCTCTGGAAACACCATATATTTT	CASSLTGTGGLISGNTIYF
TRBJ1-6	NA	once	TRBV28	TGTGCCAGCAGTGCTCAGGGATTCTATAATTCACCCCTCCACTTT	CASSAQGFYNSPLHF
TRBJ1-3	NA	NA	TRBV19	TGTGCCAGTAGACAGGGACGGCCTTCTGGAAACACCATATATTTT	CASRQGRPSGNTIYF
TRBJ1-2	TRBD1	NA	TRBV5-4	TGTGCCAGCAGCCTTGACAGGGGGGAGTATGGCTACACCTTC	CASSLDRGEYGYTF
TRBJ1-1	TRBD1	NA	TRBV28	TGTGCCAGCAGTACAGGGGGCGCATACACTGAAGCTTTCTTT	CASSTGGAYTEAFF
TRBJ1-1	TRBD1	NA	TRBV11-3	TGTGCCAGCAGCTCACAGGGGGACACTGAAGCTTTCTTT	CASSSQGDTEAFF
TRBJ1-1	NA	NA	TRBV2	TGTGCCAGCAAATGGTCAGGGGCGATAGGCACTGAAGCTTTCTTT	CASKWSGAIGTEAFF
TRBJ1-1	TRBD1	NA	TRBV4-3	TGCGCCAGCAGAGACAGGGAGAACACTGAAGCTTTCTTT	CASRDRENTEAFF
TRBJ2-1	NA	few	TRBV28	TGTGCCAGCACCCCATCAGGAACGGAGCAGTTCTTC	CASTPSGTEQFF
TRBJ2-3	NA	NA	TRBV12-3/TRBV12-4	TGTGCCAGCAGTTCTAACCGGGGGAAGCAGTATTTT	CASSSNRGKQYF
TRBJ1-6	NA	NA	TRBV5-1	TGCGCCAGCAGGGGCCTGAGATTTGATTCACCCCTCCACTTT	CASRGLRFDSPLHF
TRBJ1-2	TRBD1	NA	TRBV4-3	TGCGCCAGCAGCCAAGACAGGGGGGACTATGGCTACACCTTC	CASSQDRGDYGYTF
TRBJ2-5	TRBD2	few	TRBV7-2	TGTGCCAGCAGCTTCGAGCGGGGGGGCGGAAAGACCCAGTACTTC	CASSFERGGGKTQYF
TRBJ2-7	NA	NA	TRBV19	TGTGCCAGGAGGAACTACGAGCAGTACTTC	CARRNYEQYF
TRBJ1-5	NA	NA	TRBV7-9	TGTGCCAGCAGCCCTGGGGGGTTAAATCAGCCCCAGCATTTT	CASSPGGLNQPQHF
TRBJ2-3	NA	NA	TRBV19	TGTGCCAGTAGTCCGCGTATCAGGTCCACAGATACGCAGTATTTT	CASSPRIRSTDTQYF
TRBJ1-3	NA	NA	TRBV14	TGTGCCAGCAGCCAAGAAAGGGGCGGAAACACCATATATTTT	CASSQERGGNTIYF
TRBJ1-1	NA	NA	TRBV10-3	TGTGCCATCAGCCTAAGGGAGGACACTGAAGCTTTCTTT	CAISLREDTEAFF
TRBJ2-6	TRBD1	NA	TRBV2	TGTGCCAGCCTTGGACAGGGGATCTCTGGGGCCAACGTCCTGACTTTC	CASLGQGISGANVLTF
TRBJ2-5	TRBD2	NA	TRBV6-1	TGTGCCAGCAGTGAAACTAGCGGGGGGGTCCCGAAGACCCAGTACTTC	CASSETSGGVPKTQYF
TRBJ1-3	NA	NA	TRBV9	TGTGCCAGCAGCGCCCGACAGAGCTCTGGAAACACCATATATTTT	CASSARQSSGNTIYF
TRBJ1-2	NA	NA	TRBV5-4	TGTGCCAGCAGCTTGGACAGAAACTATGGCTACACCTTC	CASSLDRNYGYTF
TRBJ2-7	TRBD1	NA	TRBV7-9	TGTGCCAGCAGCTTGAGACAGGGTAACGAGCAGTACTTC	CASSLRQGNEQYF
TRBJ2-7	TRBD1	NA	TRBV5-8	TGTGCCAGCAGCTGGCCAGGGGGCCGGGGAAATTCCTACGAGCAGTACTTC	CASSWPGGRGNSYEQYF
TRBJ1-1	TRBD1	few	TRBV15	TGTGCCACCAGGGAGCAGGGGGACACTGAAGCTTTCTTT	CATREQGDTEAFF